These 8 T cell receptor beta chains were all obtained from the same sample, sequenced in a study of blood T cell repertoires in COVID-19. Repertoires were generated with immunoSEQ multiplex PCR, while TCRdb's copy carries only in-frame clones and drops some. The table lists 150,000 to 200,000 clones, roughly 83% of them singletons. The source material was PBMCs or T cells enriched from blood (not recorded which). Every receptor here comes from a man in his 70s who had been exposed to COVID-19.

The V and J genes are TRBV6-2 or TRBV6-3 and TRBJ1-2; D may be TRBD1 (6 bases). This CDR3 region has 12 residues. Germline V gene lookup returns CDR1 MNHEY and CDR2 SVGEGT. V lost 2 bases to trimming and J lost 8 bases, with 9 bases between them. The CDR3 bases are TGTGCCAGCAGTTACCCTCAGGGGGGCTACACCTTC. Translation gives CASSYPQGGYTF.

CDR3 in amino acids: CASSIGGRQSFGYTF. The CDR3 DNA follows: TGTGCCAGTAGTATAGGGGGCCGACAATCCTTTGGCTACACCTTC. The J gene is TRBJ1-2, the V gene TRBV19; the D gene is possibly TRBD1 (5 bases). The CDR3 runs to 15 residues. In germline, CDR1 is LNHDA, CDR2 SQIVND (reference sequence). The V gene lost 1 base and the J gene lost 7 bases, with 16 bases spanning the gap.

The genes are TRBV5-1 and TRBJ1-6; D ambiguous. Deletions cut 4 bases from V and 7 bases from J, with 9 bases between. Looked up from germline, CDR1 is SGHRS and CDR2 is YFSETQ. The CDR3 runs to 13 residues. CDR3: CASSDGENSPLHF. Here the CDR3 DNA reads TGCGCCAGCAGCGATGGGGAGAATTCACCCCTCCACTTT.

The rearrangement links TRBV7-9 to TRBJ2-7; 8 bases agree with TRBD2. Trimming took 5 bases from V and 7 from J; bases not matched to a gene: 4. CDR1 SEHNR and CDR2 FQNEAQ come from the germline V gene (reference sequence). CDR3 length: 12 amino acids. The CDR3 is CASSPGGKEQYF. The CDR3 DNA sequence: TGTGCCAGCAGCCCGGGAGGGAAGGAGCAGTACTTC.

The V call is TRBV21-1, the J call TRBJ1-3. TRBV21-1 represents a pseudogene. The CDR3 covers 17 residues. The CDR3 DNA reads as TGTGCCAGCAGCAAAAGTTTAAGGGGACTACTTGGAAACACCATATATTTT. Its protein product is CASSKSLRGLLGNTIYF.

V and J are TRBV4-1 and TRBJ2-1, with 9 bases that match TRBD2. V trimming: 1 base; J trimming: 15 bases; junction bases outside the gene matches: 19. The germline V gene has CDR1 MGHRA and CDR2 YSYEKL. This CDR3 contains 17 residues. CDR3 in DNA: TGCGCCAGCAGCCAAGGGGATAGCGGGAGCCTATTAGAACAACGGTTCTTC. Translating it yields CASSQGDSGSLLEQRFF.

V is TRBV30 and J is TRBJ1-1; D perhaps matches TRBD1 (5 bases). From germline, CDR1 is GTSNPN and CDR2 SVGIG (reference sequence). Trimming took off 3 bases at V and 2 bases at J, with 10 bases between the two ends. The CDR3 covers 13 residues. The CDR3 spells CAWSEQGNTEAFF. The CDR3, as DNA: TGTGCCTGGAGCGAGCAGGGAAACACTGAAGCTTTCTTT.

V usage is TRBV28 and J usage is TRBJ2-3; TRBD1 might be the D (6 bases). Trimming removed 3 bases at V and 1 base at J, with 14 bases between. Germline assignment: CDR1 MDHEN and CDR2 SYDVKM. The CDR3 length is 16 residues. DNA of the CDR3: TGTGCCAGCAGTTTCAATTACAGGGTAGGCACAGATACGCAGTATTTT. It specifies CASSFNYRVGTDTQYF. Looking up the rest from reference TRBV28 and TRBJ2-3 gives the full variable domain: DVKVTQSSRYLVKRTGEKVFLECVQDMDHENMFWYRQDPGLGLRLIYFSYDVKMKEKGDIPEGYSVSREKKERFSLILESASTNQTSMYLCASSFNYRVGTDTQYFGPGTRLTVL.